Listed below are T cell receptor beta chains from one sample, sequenced in a study of spatial heterogeneity in lung cancer. TCRdb redid the calling of the 5' RACE reads with MiXCR, one entry per CDR3 protein. The top ten clones hold 20% to 30% of a sample with tens of thousands of distinct CDR3 sequences, about 5.2% of them seen once. The sequences come from PBMCs, collected at surgery. Receptors were obtained from a female donor with early-stage non-small cell lung cancer. The CDR3 runs from the conserved cysteine through the conserved F or W. The order of the fields is V gene, J gene, CDR3 protein.

V gene: TRBV7-9
J gene: TRBJ2-2
CDR3 protein: CASSPGRANTGELFF

V gene: TRBV29-1
J gene: TRBJ1-1
CDR3 protein: CSAEKRTEAFF

V gene: TRBV5-1
J gene: TRBJ1-1
CDR3 protein: CASSPEGRSETEAFF

V gene: TRBV7-8
J gene: TRBJ2-4
CDR3 protein: CASSRSILSGRGAKNIQYF

V gene: TRBV3-1
J gene: TRBJ2-7
CDR3 protein: CASSRGGVNEQYF

V gene: TRBV27
J gene: TRBJ2-1
CDR3 protein: CASSLLGGGRASYNEQFF

V gene: TRBV20-1
J gene: TRBJ1-2
CDR3 protein: CSARDLTGTGEVYYYGYTF

V gene: TRBV7-8
J gene: TRBJ1-5
CDR3 protein: CASSPRRTISNQPQHF

V gene: TRBV20-1
J gene: TRBJ1-1
CDR3 protein: CSARDPTGRSNTEAFF

V gene: TRBV24-1
J gene: TRBJ2-2
CDR3 protein: CATSVGTGELFF

V gene: TRBV30
J gene: TRBJ1-1
CDR3 protein: CAWSVYGVNTEAFF

V gene: TRBV19
J gene: TRBJ1-1
CDR3 protein: CASNTLELGQGTEAFF

V gene: TRBV7-2
J gene: TRBJ1-6
CDR3 protein: CASSGGVNSPLHF

V gene: TRBV12-3/TRBV12-4
J gene: TRBJ2-1
CDR3 protein: CASRAPGGSKRDEQFF

V gene: TRBV9
J gene: TRBJ2-1
CDR3 protein: CASSAGAWAHGDEQFF

V gene: TRBV28
J gene: TRBJ2-7
CDR3 protein: CASIPTDGDEQYF

V gene: TRBV20-1
J gene: TRBJ2-2
CDR3 protein: CSALSSGGAGELFF

V gene: TRBV7-9
J gene: TRBJ2-7
CDR3 protein: CASSFMQGANEQYF

V gene: TRBV6-1
J gene: TRBJ2-7
CDR3 protein: CASSLAGTGLYEQYF

V gene: TRBV7-9
J gene: TRBJ1-1
CDR3 protein: CASSYGDTEAFF

V gene: TRBV24-1
J gene: TRBJ2-2
CDR3 protein: CATSDPNPPGELFF

V gene: TRBV29-1
J gene: TRBJ2-2
CDR3 protein: CSVGSNTGELFF

V gene: TRBV10-3
J gene: TRBJ2-7
CDR3 protein: CAISSFEGHTYEQYF

V gene: TRBV6-5
J gene: TRBJ1-2
CDR3 protein: CASSYSEGNGYTF

V gene: TRBV6-5
J gene: TRBJ1-2
CDR3 protein: CASFSGGSYGYTF

V gene: TRBV9
J gene: TRBJ1-6
CDR3 protein: CASSVSPGGQSPLHF

V gene: TRBV25-1
J gene: TRBJ2-3
CDR3 protein: CASSEYKSAGTTDTQYF

V gene: TRBV6-1
J gene: TRBJ1-2
CDR3 protein: CAGTPAMGYGYTF

V gene: TRBV7-9
J gene: TRBJ2-3
CDR3 protein: CASSRWGTDTQYF

V gene: TRBV16
J gene: TRBJ1-2
CDR3 protein: CASSQSSNSLYGYTF

V gene: TRBV10-3
J gene: TRBJ1-5
CDR3 protein: CAISESEIRVRQPQHF

V gene: TRBV3-1
J gene: TRBJ2-3
CDR3 protein: CASSQAATDTQYF

V gene: TRBV6-4
J gene: TRBJ1-2
CDR3 protein: CASRSDRGQDYGYTF

V gene: TRBV29-1
J gene: TRBJ2-5
CDR3 protein: CSVESRVGQTQYF

V gene: TRBV11-2
J gene: TRBJ2-4
CDR3 protein: CASSLSDRRTGVSAKNIQYF

V gene: TRBV7-8
J gene: TRBJ1-5
CDR3 protein: CASSLDWDRGNQPQHF

V gene: TRBV27
J gene: TRBJ2-1
CDR3 protein: CASSLYPTEHNEQFF

V gene: TRBV7-2
J gene: TRBJ1-2
CDR3 protein: CASSYQANYGYTF

V gene: TRBV6-1
J gene: TRBJ2-7
CDR3 protein: CASSQVRGSSYEQYF